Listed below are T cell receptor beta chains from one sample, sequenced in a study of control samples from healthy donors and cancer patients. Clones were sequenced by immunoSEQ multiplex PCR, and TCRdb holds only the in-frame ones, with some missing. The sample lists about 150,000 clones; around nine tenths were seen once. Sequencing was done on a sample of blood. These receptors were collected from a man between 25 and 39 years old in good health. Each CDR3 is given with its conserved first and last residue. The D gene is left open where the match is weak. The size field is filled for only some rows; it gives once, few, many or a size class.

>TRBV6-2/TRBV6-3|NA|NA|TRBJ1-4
TGTGCCAGCAGTTACCCGGGACGGACGGGGACTAATGAAAAACTGTTTTTT
CASSYPGRTGTNEKLFF
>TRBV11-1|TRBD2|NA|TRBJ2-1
TGTGCCAGCAGCGGACTAGCGGGGGTTGGTGAGCAGTTCTTC
CASSGLAGVGEQFF
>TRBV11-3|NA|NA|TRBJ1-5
TGTGCCAGCAGGAGCTACAGGGTTCAGCCCCAGCATTTT
CASRSYRVQPQHF
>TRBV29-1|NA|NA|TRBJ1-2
TGCAGCGTGGGGGGGTACGGATATGGCTACACCTTC
CSVGGYGYGYTF
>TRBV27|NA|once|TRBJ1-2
TGTGCCAGCAGGAGTATGGGCGGCTACACCTTC
CASRSMGGYTF
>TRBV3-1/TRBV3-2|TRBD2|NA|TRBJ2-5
TGTGCCAGCAGTCCCCCCCGGGGGGGGGCGAAGACCCAGTACTTC
CASSPPRGGAKTQYF
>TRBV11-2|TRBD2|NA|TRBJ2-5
TGTGCCAGCAGCGGGGGGCCTAGCGGGGTCGAGACCCAGTACTTC
CASSGGPSGVETQYF
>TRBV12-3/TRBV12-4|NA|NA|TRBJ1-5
TGTGCCAGCAGTTTAGGTTCGGCTCAGCCCCAGCATTTT
CASSLGSAQPQHF
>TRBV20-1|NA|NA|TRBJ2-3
TGCAGTGTAATAAGCCTATATACGCAGTATTTT
CSVISLYTQYF
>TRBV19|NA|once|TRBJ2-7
TGTGCCAGTAGTACCTTTCCGGGACGATCCCGGTTCTACGAGCAGTACTTC
CASSTFPGRSRFYEQYF
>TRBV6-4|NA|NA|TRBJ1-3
TGTGCCAGCAGAGGAAAACAGGACCCCTCTGGAAACACCATATATTTT
CASRGKQDPSGNTIYF
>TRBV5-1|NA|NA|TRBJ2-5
TGCGCCAGCAGTGGCCGACCCGGGGAGACCCAGTACTTC
CASSGRPGETQYF
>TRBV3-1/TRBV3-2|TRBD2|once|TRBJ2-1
TGTGCCAGCAGCCTACGGGAGGGCCTCAATGAGCAGTTCTTC
CASSLREGLNEQFF
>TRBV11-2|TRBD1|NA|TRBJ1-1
TGTGCCAGCAGCTTAGACAGGGGGGAAGCTTTCTTT
CASSLDRGEAFF
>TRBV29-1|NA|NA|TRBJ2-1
TGCAGCGTTGAAAGGGCCTCGGGTGGTGAGCAGTTCTTC
CSVERASGGEQFF
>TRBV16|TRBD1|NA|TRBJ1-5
TGTGCCAGCAGCCATAATACAGGGGTTAATCAGCCCCAGCATTTT
CASSHNTGVNQPQHF
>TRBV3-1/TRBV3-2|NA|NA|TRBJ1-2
TGTGCCAGCAGACAGGGCTCCTACTATGGCTACACCTTC
CASRQGSYYGYTF
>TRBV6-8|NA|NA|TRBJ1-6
TGTGCCAGCAGTTACTTCAGGGGTTCCTATAATTCACCCCTCCACTTT
CASSYFRGSYNSPLHF
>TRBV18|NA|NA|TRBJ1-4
TGTGCCAGCTCACCCCTATCAGGGACGGCTGGTGAAAAACTGTTTTTT
CASSPLSGTAGEKLFF
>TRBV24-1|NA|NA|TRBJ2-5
TGTGCCACCAGTGATTCTGAACAAGAGACCCAGTACTTC
CATSDSEQETQYF
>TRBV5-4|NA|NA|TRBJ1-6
TGTGCCAGCAGCTTGGGTGGAGGTTTGCTGGTTTCACCCCTCCACTTT
CASSLGGGLLVSPLHF